This T cell receptor beta chain was sequenced in a study of T cells in Graves' hyperthyroidism and ophthalmopathy. RNA transcripts served as the template for amplifying TCR beta CDR3 regions. HTBI primers were the set used in a first-round RT-PCR of the TCR CDR3. Each CDR3 protein is one row after TCRdb ran MiXCR on the multiplex PCR reads. The data hold under 400,000 distinct CDR3 sequences, with roughly an eighth observed a single time. Patients were excluded for uncontrolled infection, other autoimmune disease, pregnancy or lactation. This clonotype was seen at least ten times. The sample comprised blood. The sequence derives from a young woman with Graves' hyperthyroidism.

CDR3 nucleotide sequence: TGTGCCAGCAGTTTATCGTCAAGGCGAGAGACCCAGTACTTC. It yields the protein CASSLSSRRETQYF. The chain employs TRBV27 and TRBJ2-5; D is unresolved. The germline CDR1 and CDR2 sequences are MNHEY and SMNVEV (reference sequence). The germline V and J ends were trimmed by 0 bases and 4 bases, with 9 bases remaining between them. This CDR3 has 14 residues.